These 19 T cell receptor beta chains were sequenced from one sample in a study of graft-versus-host responses after intestinal transplantation (dated by TCRdb to the early 2020s). Libraries came from the immunoSEQ multiplex PCR assay. As stored in TCRdb, this immuneACCESS dataset retains in-frame rearrangements with V and J assigned. A fraction of the clones does not appear; measured against another copy, unresolved V genes explain less than half of the discrepancy, and the remainder lacks a known reason. The sample table contains some 69,000 clones; only one count was recorded for 80% to 95% of them. The biggest ten clones account for about 6.7% of the sample. The sequences come from bone marrow, collected 700 to 850 days after intestinal transplantation. These receptors came from a human patient who received an intestinal transplant, so some T cells may come from the graft donor.

This chain connects TRBV5-1 to TRBJ2-5; D might be TRBD1 (6 bases). Germline V gives CDR1 SGHRS, CDR2 YFSETQ. V dropped 4 bases and J dropped 4 bases, with 17 bases sitting between them. The CDR3 runs to 15 residues. For the CDR3, the DNA is TGCGCCAGCAGCACACAGGGTGCCGGCGGAGAGACCCAGTACTTC. Translation: CASSTQGAGGETQYF.

The rearrangement uses TRBV29-1 and TRBJ1-1; D is unclear. CDR1 is SQVTM, CDR2 ANQGSEA, per germline. This CDR3 is 10 amino acids long. Trimming removed 0 bases at V and 7 bases at J, with 3 bases between. CDR3 DNA sequence: TGCAGCGTTGAAGATTATGAAGCTTTCTTT. As protein: CSVEDYEAFF.

This rearrangement joins TRBV28 to TRBJ2-5; 7 bases are shared with TRBD2. The J call could be wrong; TRBJ2-7 is a better fit for the DNA end. The CDR3 is made up of 14 amino acids. Per the germline V gene, CDR1 is MDHEN and CDR2 is SYDVKM. This CDR3 reads CASTVDGRPPEQYF. The CDR3 bases are TGTGCCAGCACGGTAGACGGGAGGCCTCCCGAGCAGTACTTC.

This chain joins TRBV4-1 and TRBJ2-7; 7 bases align to TRBD1. There are 15 residues in the CDR3. V was pared by 6 bases and J by 4 bases, with 12 bases of the junction left unmatched. Germline CDR1 is MGHRA and CDR2 is YSYEKL. The CDR3 DNA reads TGCGCCAGCAGTGGGGTAGGGGGCCGAGTGTACGAGCAGTACTTC. Its translation: CASSGVGGRVYEQYF.

The CDR3 here is CASSYTDSGNTIYF. The CDR3, as DNA: TGTGCCAGCAGTTACACAGACTCTGGAAACACCATATATTTT. This sequence joins TRBV6-5 and TRBJ1-3; no firm D call. The CDR3 extends over 14 amino acids. The V gene's germline CDR1 is MNHEY and CDR2 SVGAGI. V lost 2 bases and J 0 bases, leaving 5 bases between the germline ends.

The V gene is TRBV7-3, the J gene TRBJ2-5; 9 bases agree with TRBD1. The V gene's germline CDR1 is SGHTA and CDR2 FQGTGA. The CDR3 runs 16 residues. V lost 2 bases, J lost 0 bases, and 4 bases stayed unmatched. The CDR3 spells CASSLDRDRDQETQYF. In DNA, the CDR3 is TGTGCCAGCAGCTTAGACCGGGACAGGGACCAAGAGACCCAGTACTTC. The full variable domain, rest sourced from reference TRBV7-3 and TRBJ2-5, is GAGVSQTPSNKVTEKGKYVELRCDPISGHTALYWYRQSLGQGPEFLIYFQGTGAADDSGLPNDRFFAVRPEGSVSTLKIQRTERGDSAVYLCASSLDRDRDQETQYFGPGTRLLVL.

The chain couples TRBV30 to TRBJ2-7, with 7 bases that match TRBD1. This CDR3 is 16 amino acids long. The J segment lost 3 bases and the V segment lost 2 bases, leaving 13 bases of the junction unmatched. CDR1 and CDR2 from the germline V gene are GTSNPN and SVGIG (reference sequence). This CDR3 reads CAWSRTRQGNLYEQYF. As DNA, the CDR3 is TGTGCCTGGAGTCGCACTCGACAGGGTAATCTCTACGAGCAGTACTTC.

The V and J genes are TRBV4-3 and TRBJ2-7; D unresolved. Per the germline V gene, CDR1 is LGHNA and CDR2 is YSLEER. The CDR3 consists of 12 residues. V shed 1 base and J shed 6 bases, with 7 bases lying between them. The CDR3 sequence: CASSQGLGEQYF. The CDR3 DNA sequence: TGCGCCAGCAGCCAAGGATTGGGCGAGCAGTACTTC.

V usage is TRBV10-3 and J usage is TRBJ2-7; tentative D call: TRBD1 (6 bases). The CDR3 runs to 13 residues. Between the trimmed V and J ends, which lost 8 bases and 3 bases, there was a span of 14 bases. Germline values: CDR1 ENHRY, CDR2 SYGVKD. DNA for the CDR3: TGTGCCATCCGGGACACCCGAAACTACGAGCAGTACTTC. This gives the protein CAIRDTRNYEQYF.

The rearrangement links TRBV6-5 to TRBJ1-4; unclear D gene. Germline V gene data show CDR1 as MNHEY and CDR2 as SVGAGI. CDR3 length: 15 amino acids. Trimming took off 8 bases at V and 0 bases at J, with 13 bases between the two ends. CDR3 nucleotide sequence: TGTGCCAGCTCAGAGGAAACGGCAACTAATGAAAAACTGTTTTTT. Protein sequence: CASSEETATNEKLFF.

The V gene is TRBV7-9, the J gene TRBJ1-6; D not resolved. This CDR3 has 14 residues. The ends were cut back, 1 base at V and 10 bases at J, with 11 bases in the middle. CDR1 is SEHNR and CDR2 is FQNEAQ in the germline V gene (reference sequence). CDR3: CASSLGTAASPLHF. CDR3 bases: TGTGCCAGCAGCTTAGGTACCGCCGCATCACCCCTCCACTTT.

The chain couples TRBV19 to TRBJ2-6; a possible D gene is TRBD1 (6 bases). The CDR3 is 16 residues long. V lost 4 bases to trimming and J lost 1 base, with 11 bases between them. CDR1 and CDR2 (germline): LNHDA, SQIVND (reference sequence). The CDR3 sequence: CASSSPGTSGANVLTF. CDR3 sequence (DNA): TGTGCCAGTAGTAGCCCAGGGACATCTGGGGCCAACGTCCTGACTTTC. The full variable domain, its missing parts supplied by reference TRBV19 and TRBJ2-6, is DGGITQSPKYLFRKEGQNVTLSCEQNLNHDAMYWYRQDPGQGLRLIYYSQIVNDFQKGDIAEGYSVSREKKESFPLTVTSAQKNPTAFYLCASSSPGTSGANVLTFGAGSRLTVL.

The V call is TRBV19, the J call TRBJ1-5; no reliable D call. The CDR3 sequence is 14 residues long. Germline V gives CDR1 LNHDA, CDR2 SQIVND (reference sequence). V gave up 5 bases and J gave up 5 bases, with 13 bases separating them. This CDR3 is CASSYRVIDQPQHF. The CDR3 DNA reads as TGTGCCAGTAGTTACCGGGTCATAGATCAGCCCCAGCATTTT.

In nucleotides, the CDR3 is TGCAGTGCTCATAACTTAGGGGAGCTGTTTTTT. Translated, it gives CSAHNLGELFF. The V and J genes are TRBV20-1 and TRBJ2-2; D is undetermined. This CDR3 comprises 11 residues. V dropped 5 bases and J dropped 8 bases, with 9 bases sitting between them. Per the germline V gene, CDR1 is DFQATT and CDR2 is SNEGSKA (reference sequence).

The V call is TRBV2, the J call TRBJ1-2; 7 nucleotides align to TRBD1. The germline gives CDR1 SNHLY, CDR2 FYNNEI. J lost 1 base, V lost 10 bases, and 9 bases had no gene match. The CDR3 sequence is 14 residues long. The CDR3 nucleotides are TGTGCCACCTATGGACAGGCTTATAACTATGGCTACACCTTC. As protein: CATYGQAYNYGYTF.

The chain recombines TRBV11-2 with TRBJ1-1; D remains unclear. V shed 10 bases and J shed 4 bases, with 16 bases lying between them. From germline, CDR1 is SGHAT and CDR2 FQNNGV. This CDR3 contains 13 residues. CDR3 residues: CATSVGYGTEAFF. Written as DNA, the CDR3 is TGTGCCACCTCGGTTGGCTACGGCACTGAAGCTTTCTTT.

The V and J genes are TRBV27 and TRBJ2-5; possible D gene TRBD1, 7 bases. CDR3 size: 15 residues. Germline CDR1 and CDR2: MNHEY and SMNVEV (reference sequence). V was shortened by 3 bases and J by 1 base, with 12 bases between the two germline ends. The chain's CDR3 is CASSLRGQTQETQYF. The CDR3 nucleotides read TGTGCCAGCAGTTTGCGGGGACAGACCCAAGAGACCCAGTACTTC.

The chain links TRBV13 to TRBJ2-1; the match to TRBD2 covers 9 bases. Per germline, CDR1 PRHDT and CDR2 FYEKMQ (reference sequence). CDR3 length: 17 amino acids. The V and J ends lost 2 bases and 10 bases, in that order; junction bases with no gene match: 15. This CDR3 reads CASSLYSGREGVVEQFF. The CDR3 DNA reads as TGTGCCAGCAGCTTATACTCGGGGCGGGAGGGGGTGGTGGAGCAGTTCTTC.

The chain links TRBV7-9 to TRBJ1-6; TRBD1 might be the D (5 bases). Trimming pared 1 base from V and 9 bases from J, leaving 13 bases between. The CDR3 contains 15 residues. From germline, CDR1 is SEHNR and CDR2 FQNEAQ (reference sequence). Here the CDR3 reads CASSLDGRASSPLHF. DNA for the CDR3: TGTGCCAGCAGCTTAGATGGCAGGGCGAGTTCACCCCTCCACTTT.